These 25 T cell receptor beta chains originate from one sample sequenced in a study of CD8+CD57+ T cells in acquired aplastic anemia. In patients chosen for sequencing, flow cytometry had shown CD8+CD57+ cell expansion. According to the study, genomic DNA was the template for TCR beta VDJ and CDR3 profiling. Via MiXCR, TCRdb re-called the reads, giving one row per CDR3 protein. The table records about 160,000 distinct CDR3 sequences, more than 45% of them present only once. The material sequenced was sorted CD4+, CD8+, or CD8+CD57+ T cells (not recorded which) from PBMCs. These TCRs come from a human donor with aplastic anemia.

The chain links TRBV5-5 to TRBJ2-7, with TRBD1 matching 10 bases. Trimming took 4 bases from V and 6 from J; bases not matched to a gene: 7. Germline V gives CDR1 SGHKS, CDR2 YYEKEE (reference sequence). The CDR3 runs 14 residues. Written as DNA, the CDR3 is TGTGCCAGCAGCACCGCGACAGGGGGCTTCGAGCAGTACTTC. Encoded protein: CASSTATGGFEQYF.

Concerning this clonotype: A much larger clone sits a single nucleotide away, making a read error possible. V gene TRBV6-1 combines with J gene TRBJ1-1; 7 bases map to TRBD1. The CDR3 loop spans 13 amino acids. V shed 8 bases, J shed 3 bases, and the junction held 6 bases outside the gene matches. Germline loops: CDR1 MNHNS, CDR2 SASEGT. The CDR3, as DNA: TGTGCCAGCCGAGACAGGGTGGACACTGAAGCTTTCTTT. Translation gives CASRDRVDTEAFF.

V gene TRBV14 combines with J gene TRBJ2-7; the match to TRBD1 covers 8 bases. Unmatched junction bases numbered 0, after V lost 8 bases and J lost 3 bases. The V gene's germline CDR1 is SGHDN and CDR2 FVKESK. CDR3 length equals 11 residues. CDR3 coding DNA: TGTGCCAGCGGACAGGGCTACGAGCAGTACTTC. Protein product: CASGQGYEQYF.

The rearrangement joins TRBV20-1 to TRBJ1-6; D is uncertain. V gave up 6 bases and J gave up 12 bases, with 18 bases separating them. This CDR3 spans 13 amino acids. The germline V gene has CDR1 DFQATT and CDR2 SNEGSKA (reference sequence). CDR3 sequence: CSALTGKIEPLHF. In DNA form, the CDR3 reads TGCAGTGCCCTCACCGGGAAAATCGAACCCCTCCACTTT.

The chain has TRBV5-4 and TRBJ2-7, with D perhaps given as TRBD1 or TRBD2 (5 bases each). V was pared by 0 bases and J by 0 bases, with 10 bases between. Germline CDR1 SGHNT, CDR2 YYREEE (reference sequence). The CDR3 consists of 15 residues. This CDR3 is CASSLGGTDSYEQYF. The DNA for the CDR3 is TGTGCCAGCAGCTTGGGAGGGACGGACTCCTACGAGCAGTACTTC. Filled out from reference TRBV5-4 and TRBJ2-7, the complete variable domain reads ETGVTQSPTHLIKTRGQQVTLRCSSQSGHNTVSWYQQALGQGPQFIFQYYREEENGRGNFPPRFSGLQFPNYSSELNVNALELDDSALYLCASSLGGTDSYEQYFGPGTRLTVT.

This clonotype showed up many times. CDR3 sequence reads: CASSSFGQLRNQPQHF. The CDR3 coding sequence is TGTGCCAGCAGTTCATTCGGACAGCTCAGAAATCAGCCCCAGCATTTT. The genes are TRBV6-6 and TRBJ1-5; D perhaps matches TRBD1 (6 bases). The germline V gene has CDR1 MNHNY and CDR2 SVGAGI (reference sequence). The CDR3 runs to 16 residues. V lost 4 bases and J lost 4, with 17 bases in between.

V gene TRBV19 combines with J gene TRBJ1-1; D not resolved. The length of the CDR3 is 13 residues. Germline V lookup: CDR1 LNHDA, CDR2 SQIVND (reference sequence). V lost 5 bases to trimming and J lost 5 bases, with 12 bases between them. CDR3 DNA sequence: TGTGCCAGTAGTCCAACCGATGGGACTGAAGCTTTCTTT. Encoded protein: CASSPTDGTEAFF.

This clonotype was recorded a few times. The chain carries TRBV10-3 and TRBJ2-3; TRBD2 matches 11 bases. Germline V lookup: CDR1 ENHRY, CDR2 SYGVKD. J lost 0 bases, V lost 2 bases, and 4 bases had no gene match. The CDR3 is 17 amino acids. The DNA of the CDR3 is TGTGCCATCAGTGAGAGACTAGCGGGGACCAGCACAGATACGCAGTATTTT. Protein product: CAISERLAGTSTDTQYF.

This clonotype was picked up many times. This chain uses TRBV5-6 with TRBJ2-1, with D possibly TRBD2 on 5 matching bases. Germline lookup yields CDR1 SGHDT and CDR2 YYEEEE. The CDR3 has 13 residues. V gave up 1 base and J gave up 10 bases, with 12 bases separating them. The CDR3 region is CASSLSFRGEQFF. The CDR3 bases are TGTGCCAGCAGCTTGTCCTTTCGCGGGGAGCAGTTCTTC.

Only a few counts were recorded for this clonotype. The chain recombines TRBV29-1 with TRBJ1-2; 9 bases align to TRBD1. The length of the CDR3 is 13 residues. CDR1 and CDR2 (germline): SQVTM, ANQGSEA. Losses at the gene ends were 8 bases for V and 7 bases for J; bases not matched to a gene: 11. CDR3 region: CSTSRTGAGGYTF. CDR3 nucleotides: TGCAGCACCTCGCGGACAGGGGCTGGTGGCTACACCTTC.

This clonotype appeared a single time. The junction differs from germline at one of its ends, possibly a read error. The gene calls are TRBV10-1 and TRBJ1-6, with a possible D match to TRBD1 (5 bases). CDR1 is WNHNN and CDR2 is SYGVQD in the germline V gene (reference sequence). This CDR3 is built from 14 residues. The CDR3 DNA sequence: TGCGCCAGCAGTGAGTCGACAGATAATTCACCCCTCTACTTT. It codes for CASSESTDNSPLYF.

This clonotype was seen repeatedly, ten times or more. V is TRBV7-3 and J is TRBJ1-2, with 10 bases identical to TRBD1. The CDR3 consists of 14 residues. The trim removed 2 bases at V and 7 bases at J, leaving 4 bases unmatched. Germline loops: CDR1 SGHTA, CDR2 FQGTGA. Here the CDR3 DNA reads TGTGCCAGCAGCTTAGGGACAGGGGAGAGTGGCTACACCTTC. Its translation is CASSLGTGESGYTF.

This clonotype was observed a few times. The V call is TRBV19, the J call TRBJ1-1; D is undetermined. The CDR3 sequence is 14 residues long. Trimming took 3 bases from V and 1 from J, leaving 9 bases between them. Germline loops: CDR1 LNHDA, CDR2 SQIVND (reference sequence). The CDR3 DNA follows: TGTGCCAGTAGTATGTCCCCGGGGAACACTGAAGCTTTCTTT. It yields the protein CASSMSPGNTEAFF.

V is TRBV15 and J is TRBJ2-1; either TRBD1 or TRBD2 may supply D (5 bases each). CDR1 is LNHNV, CDR2 YYDKDF, per germline (reference sequence). This CDR3 contains 13 residues. The V and J ends lost 2 bases and 9 bases respectively, with 11 bases between them. This chain's CDR3 is CATSRLGTGEQFF. The DNA for the CDR3 is TGTGCCACCAGCAGACTTGGGACGGGTGAGCAGTTCTTC.

The chain links TRBV10-3 to TRBJ2-7, with 16 bases aligning to TRBD2. Germline V lookup: CDR1 ENHRY, CDR2 SYGVKD. The CDR3 extends over 15 amino acids. The V gene end was trimmed by 10 bases and the J gene end by 7 bases; junction bases not matched to a gene: 10. In DNA, the CDR3 is TGTGCCACGGGGACTAGCGGGAGGGGCTACAATGAGCAGTACGTC. Translating gives CATGTSGRGYNEQYV.

This clonotype was counted a few times. CDR3 in amino acids: CASSQGAGQGRDYGYTF. CDR3 nucleotides: TGTGCCAGCAGCCAGGGGGCGGGACAGGGGCGGGACTATGGCTACACCTTC. The chain joins TRBV9 to TRBJ1-2, with 10 bases fitting TRBD1. The CDR3 runs to 17 residues. Looked up from germline, CDR1 is SGDLS and CDR2 is YYNGEE. V lost 4 bases, J lost 3 bases, and 12 bases stayed unmatched.

Ten or more counts support this clonotype. The J gene is TRBJ1-2, the V gene TRBV6-1; D not resolved. The germline V gene encodes CDR1 MNHNS and CDR2 SASEGT. The CDR3 has 13 residues. V was shortened by 4 bases and J by 1 base, with 7 bases between the two germline ends. The CDR3 bases are TGTGCCAGCAGTGTGCGGAGTAACTATGGCTACACCTTC. The encoded protein is CASSVRSNYGYTF.

The V gene is TRBV19, the J gene TRBJ2-1, with TRBD2 identical over 9 bases. CDR1 and CDR2 from the germline V gene are LNHDA and SQIVND (reference sequence). The CDR3 runs to 15 residues. Trimming at V came to 11 bases and at J to 0 bases, leaving 8 bases not matched to a gene. The CDR3 region is CAWSRGRGSYNEQFF. DNA for the CDR3: TGTGCCTGGAGTCGCGGGAGGGGCTCCTACAATGAGCAGTTCTTC.

This rearrangement joins TRBV20-1 to TRBJ1-6, with 9 nucleotides matching TRBD1. Germline CDR1 reads DFQATT; CDR2 reads SNEGSKA (reference sequence). CDR3 length: 13 residues. J gave up 9 bases and V 1 base, and 1 base lay outside the gene matches. In nucleotides, the CDR3 is TGCAGTGCTAGAGGGACAGGGGCTTCACCCCTCCACTTT. It specifies CSARGTGASPLHF.

The chain employs TRBV19 and TRBJ1-6; D ambiguous. The CDR3 loop spans 14 amino acids. Trimming took 7 bases from V and 5 from J, leaving 12 bases between them. Germline V lookup: CDR1 LNHDA, CDR2 SQIVND (reference sequence). For the CDR3, the DNA is TGTGCCAGTAACGGGCAGGCGGATAATTCACCCCTCCACTTT. Encoded protein: CASNGQADNSPLHF. Full variable domain (missing parts from reference TRBV19 and TRBJ1-6): DGGITQSPKYLFRKEGQNVTLSCEQNLNHDAMYWYRQDPGQGLRLIYYSQIVNDFQKGDIAEGYSVSREKKESFPLTVTSAQKNPTAFYLCASNGQADNSPLHFGNGTRLTVT.

This rearrangement joins TRBV19 to TRBJ2-7; 10 bases align to TRBD2. The CDR3 has 14 residues. Unmatched junction bases numbered 4, after V lost 5 bases and J lost 3 bases. Germline V CDR1 and CDR2: LNHDA, SQIVND (reference sequence). CDR3 DNA sequence: TGTGCCAGTAGTGCCTTAGCGGGGGGCTACGAGCAGTACTTC. Encoded protein: CASSALAGGYEQYF.

The J gene is TRBJ2-7, the V gene TRBV9; perhaps D is TRBD1 or TRBD2 (5 bases each). V lost 2 bases and J lost 3, with 12 bases in between. The germline CDR1 and CDR2 sequences are SGDLS and YYNGEE. This CDR3 spans 14 amino acids. The CDR3 sequence is CASSVGPGNYEQYF. The CDR3 DNA reads TGTGCCAGCAGCGTGGGACCGGGCAACTACGAGCAGTACTTC.

The V and J genes are TRBV24-1 and TRBJ2-2; D remains unclear. This CDR3 spans 14 amino acids. In germline, CDR1 is KGHDR, CDR2 SFDVKD. V lost 5 bases, J lost 5 bases, and 11 bases lay in between. CDR3 sequence (DNA): TGTGCCACCAGTGGAAGTTCAGGTACCGGGGAGCTGTTTTTT. This translates into CATSGSSGTGELFF.

This clonotype was seen only a few times. The chain's CDR3 is CASRRSGSRDEQYF. The CDR3 DNA is TGTGCCAGCAGGCGTAGCGGGAGTCGCGACGAGCAGTACTTC. This chain joins TRBV2 and TRBJ2-7; 9 nucleotides align to TRBD2. Germline assignment: CDR1 SNHLY and CDR2 FYNNEI. V trimming: 6 bases; J trimming: 5 bases; junction bases outside the gene matches: 8. The length of the CDR3 is 14 residues.

CDR3 coding DNA: TGTGCCAGCAGTTATGTGGGGGACCACGAGCAGTACTTC. Amino acids: CASSYVGDHEQYF. This chain joins TRBV6-5 and TRBJ2-7, with D possibly being TRBD1 or TRBD2 (5 bases each). The CDR3 sequence is 13 residues long. Germline V CDR1 and CDR2: MNHEY, SVGAGI. The V and J ends lost 3 bases and 5 bases respectively, with 11 bases between them.